The T cell receptor beta chain under discussion was sequenced for a study of T cells in Graves' hyperthyroidism and ophthalmopathy (dated by TCRdb to the late 2010s). At the level of the whole study: Peripheral blood samples were taken at initial diagnosis, before any treatment was given. A discovery cohort of about a hundred patients, 43 with Graves' ophthalmopathy and more than 55 with stable Graves' hyperthyroidism, was used to find distinguishing TCR V-J signatures. Thyroid tissue and blood T-cell repertoires from about six Graves' hyperthyroidism patients were also compared in the study. TCR Vbeta CDR3 sequencing of 120 to 150 peripheral blood samples (43 ophthalmopathy, roughly 74 hyperthyroidism and roughly 17 progressor patients) is reported in the paper. After sampling, hyperthyroidism patients received methimazole starting at 30 mg daily, and ophthalmopathy patients received high-dose intravenous methylprednisolone. The 75 to 100 discovery patients were divided at random into training and test sets in a 7:3 ratio. Prospective prediction of ophthalmopathy was tested in an independent validation cohort of some 19 hyperthyroidism patients and 15 to 17 patients who later progressed to ophthalmopathy.

The TCR beta CDR3 regions were amplified from RNA transcripts. For the first round of RT-PCR on the TCR CDR3, the HTBI primer set was used together with the Qiagen OneStep RT-PCR kit. Libraries were constructed in a second round of multiplex PCR, after which size selection and purification were performed. Paired-end sequencing of the libraries was performed with 100 bp reads on an Illumina HiSeq2000. The original pipeline was this. Raw data were processed with SOAPnuke, discarding reads with adapters, uncalled bases, mean Phred below 15, or no exact constant-primer or identifier match. COPE v1.2.5 was used to merge high-quality paired reads, and clonotypes were defined as unique nucleotide sequences. MiTCR v1.1 was used to align clonotypes to the IMGT TRBV, TRBD and TRBJ reference segments. The analysis was restricted to V-J combinations with a frequency above 0.0001, which together covered around 99% of the repertoires. The TCS score was defined as F50 (clonal expansion) divided by E x V (chaos), with BLOSUM62-based TCRdist calculated between CDR3 peptides within each V-J. Welch's t-statistics and random forest reduced fewer than 600 V-J features to some 14, which were used in a naive Bayes classifier (R e1071). The public reads were reprocessed in TCRdb via fastp at Q25 and MiXCR, keeping in-frame beta chains. Entries are consolidated by CDR3 protein sequence, retaining the most common genes and DNA. What appears here as the V and J calls and clone size reflects TCRdb's work, not the paper's. This sample is represented by 600,000 or so distinct CDR3 sequences; about 14% of them were singletons. Of the sample, around 13% is held by the ten largest clones.

From its cysteine to its phenylalanine, the CDR3 spans 10 amino acids. Of all the DNA, just the CDR3 is kept, 30 bases in frame from base 1. The germline V gene supplies CDR1 MDHEN and CDR2 SYDVKM. Ophthalmopathy patients had moderately to severely active disease, with a Clinical Activity Score of 3 or more, a NOSPECS grade of 4 or more, and a disease duration of less than 3 months. Patients with uncontrolled infections, other autoimmune diseases, pregnancy or lactation were excluded. Diagnoses were established on the basis of clinical symptoms, serum thyroxine and TRAb, thyroid ultrasound, and orbital computed tomography. PBMCs were isolated from about 10 ml of fresh peripheral blood by Ficoll-Paque density gradient centrifugation. Total RNA was extracted with Trizol reagent, and quality was checked on an Agilent 2100 Bioanalyzer. This clonotype was detected a few times. No antigen is known for it. No base-level quality is on record; no much larger clone is a single base apart.

The study at large found these results: In validation, the model predicted progression to ophthalmopathy a median of about 5.9 months before onset, with approximately 71% sensitivity and around 76% specificity. A 13 V-J signature model separated ophthalmopathy from stable hyperthyroidism, with approximately 87% sensitivity and about 81% specificity in cross-validation and 80%/75% in testing. No statistical method was used to set the sample size in advance, and investigators knew the group allocation. Most expanded thyroid clonotypes (frequency above 0.001) were also detected in blood, a finding suggesting that blood repertoires may reflect thyroid immune responses.

The receptor was derived from a woman aged 45-65 years with Graves' ophthalmopathy. Here the chain combines TRBV28 and TRBJ2-1; TRBD2 is a possible D gene, resting on 6 matching bases. Specimen: blood. The nucleotide sequence is given as TGTGCTTCGGGGGTTTCTGAGCAGTTCTTC. Its amino acids are CASGVSEQFF.